The 30 T cell receptor beta chains listed next were all sequenced from one sample in a study of immune characterization of retroperitoneal liposarcoma (dated 2019 in TCRdb). The library was generated by PCR. The sequencer was a NextSeq 500. The public reads were run again by TCRdb, first through fastp at Q25 and then through MiXCR, and only productive beta chains were kept. For every CDR3 protein sequence, its rows merge into one entry that carries the most common genes and DNA. The sample table contains about 18,000 distinct CDR3 sequences; only one count was recorded for 35% to 40% of them. The biggest ten clones account for 7.4% of the sample. The sample consisted of blood. All receptors derive from a male donor with retroperitoneal liposarcoma.

This chain connects TRBV12-5 to TRBJ1-5; D gene ambiguous. This CDR3 comprises 12 residues. Trimming removed 0 bases at V and 5 bases at J, with 2 bases between. CDR1 LGHNT and CDR2 FRNRAP come from the germline V gene. This chain's CDR3 is CASGLVDQPQHF. CDR3 coding DNA: TGTGCTAGTGGTTTGGTCGATCAGCCCCAGCATTTT. The complete variable domain, with remaining parts taken from reference TRBV12-5 and TRBJ1-5, reads DARVTQTPRHKVTEMGQEVTMRCQPILGHNTVFWYRQTMMQGLELLAYFRNRAPLDDSGMPKDRFSAEMPDATLATLKIQPSEPRDSAVYFCASGLVDQPQHFGDGTRLSIL.

The chain is built from TRBV7-2 and TRBJ1-4; possibly TRBD1 for D (5 bases). Germline V gene data show CDR1 as SGHTA and CDR2 as FQGNSA. V was pared by 0 bases and J by 0 bases, with 8 bases between. The CDR3 is 16 amino acids. Here the CDR3 reads CASSLAWGPTNEKLFF. Here the CDR3 DNA reads TGTGCCAGCAGCTTAGCGTGGGGACCAACTAATGAAAAACTGTTTTTT.

With regard to this clonotype: At one end, the junction sequence differs from germline, possibly due to a read error. The chain has TRBV6-2 or TRBV6-3 and TRBJ2-7; possibly TRBD1 or TRBD2 for D (6 bases each). Per germline, CDR1 MNHEY and CDR2 SVGEGT. The CDR3 is 14 amino acids. CDR3 residues: CASSTGTGSYELYF. DNA of the CDR3: TGTGCCAGCAGTACAGGGACTGGCTCCTACGAGCTGTACTTC.

This clonotype was seen repeatedly, ten times or more. The V gene is TRBV6-1, the J gene TRBJ2-6; 9 bases agree with TRBD1. The trim removed 6 bases at V and 1 base at J, leaving 7 bases unmatched. Germline-derived CDR1 and CDR2 are MNHNS and SASEGT. The CDR3 length is 17 residues. The CDR3 nucleotides are TGTGCCAGCAGAGCGGACAGGGGAGGTTCTGGGGCCAACGTCCTGACTTTC. Translated: CASRADRGGSGANVLTF.

Ten or more counts support this clonotype. This chain links TRBV12-3 or TRBV12-4 with TRBJ2-1, with 9 bases aligning to TRBD1. The J call could be wrong; TRBJ2-7 is a better fit for the DNA end. This CDR3 has 14 amino acids. The DNA for the CDR3 is TGTGCCAGCAGTTTCCGGGACAGGGACTACGAGCAGTACTTC. Amino acids: CASSFRDRDYEQYF.

The chain carries TRBV6-2 or TRBV6-3 and TRBJ2-2; 8 positions agree with TRBD1. CDR3 length: 14 residues. The germline V gene encodes CDR1 MNHEY and CDR2 SVGEGT. Germline trimming cut 5 bases from V and 3 bases from J; bases unmatched to any gene: 2. The CDR3 DNA reads as TGTGCCAGCAGTCCGGGACAGGACACCGGGGAGCTGTTTTTT. Its protein product is CASSPGQDTGELFF.

As for this clonotype: Since no conserved phenylalanine or tryptophan closes the CDR3, a read error is the likely cause. The DNA is omitted, as the CDR3 cannot be located on it reliably, and the CDR3 follows TCRdb's listing. The rearrangement links TRBV6-1 to TRBJ2-1. The CDR3 is made up of 9 amino acids, end residues included. CDR1 is MNHNS, CDR2 SASEGT, per germline. The CDR3 spells CASSEYYSP.

Note on this clonotype: The CDR3 does not close with the conserved phenylalanine or tryptophan, likely indicating a read error. The DNA is left out, because the CDR3 cannot be placed on it with certainty; the CDR3 is given as TCRdb lists it. The rearrangement links TRBV7-2 to TRBJ2-5; the D call of TRBD2 is as the table states it, not checked on the DNA. Germline CDR1 and CDR2: SGHTA and FQGNSA. The CDR3 has 19 residues if both end residues are counted. CDR3 in amino acids: CASSFGTSGRQGETQYFGP.

A word on this clonotype: A read error is likely, as this CDR3 ends without the conserved phenylalanine or tryptophan. The chain carries TRBV7-2 and TRBJ2-3; 8 bases are a match to TRBD2. Trimming cost V 5 bases and J 4 bases; bases outside gene matches: 14. This CDR3 spans 17 amino acids. The germline CDR1 and CDR2 sequences are SGHTA and FQGNSA. This CDR3 is CASSLSVSGGRADTQYV. CDR3 coding DNA: TGTGCCAGCAGCCTGTCGGTATCGGGGGGGCGGGCAGATACGCAGTATGTT.

The V call is TRBV6-5, the J call TRBJ1-2, with D possibly TRBD1 on 5 matching bases. The CDR3 runs to 13 residues. CDR1 MNHEY and CDR2 SVGAGI come from the germline V gene. With 6 bases removed from V and 8 bases from J, the gap between germline ends came to 16 bases. DNA of the CDR3: TGTGCCAGCAGAGAATCAGGGCCGGGGGGCTACACCTTC. Protein product: CASRESGPGGYTF.

By share, this clonotype ranks as medium-sized. The rearrangement links TRBV6-1 to TRBJ2-1, with TRBD2 matching 7 bases. Matching the DNA end better, TRBJ2-7 makes the J call doubtful. This CDR3 comprises 13 residues. CDR1 and CDR2 (germline): MNHNS, SASEGT. For the CDR3, the DNA is TGTGCCAGCAGACTAGCGACCTACTACGAGCAGTACTTC. Translation gives CASRLATYYEQYF.

The chain uses TRBV19 and TRBJ1-6; D gene ambiguous. The CDR3 has 12 residues. V was cut by 6 bases and J by 8 bases, with 8 bases left in between. Germline V lookup: CDR1 LNHDA, CDR2 SQIVND (reference sequence). Here the CDR3 DNA reads TGTGCCAGTAGCCTCGCCCATTCACCCCTCCACTTT. Its translation is CASSLAHSPLHF.

The chain recombines TRBV11-2 with TRBJ1-3; tentative D call: TRBD1 (6 bases). The CDR3 covers 16 residues. The V end lost 5 bases, the J end lost 3 bases, and 17 bases lay between the germline ends. Germline-derived CDR1 and CDR2 are SGHAT and FQNNGV. The DNA for the CDR3 is TGTGCCAGCAGCCGCAGAGGGGGGGCGCGTGGAAACACCATATATTTT. This gives the protein CASSRRGGARGNTIYF.

V usage is TRBV6-1 and J usage is TRBJ2-1, with 7 positions matching TRBD2. Judging by the DNA end, TRBJ2-7 fits better; the J call may be wrong. This CDR3 comprises 16 residues. Germline values: CDR1 MNHNS, CDR2 SASEGT. CDR3 in DNA: TGTGCCAGCAGTGAAAGGTGGTCGGGAGGCCGGGATGAGCAGTACTTC. Amino acid sequence: CASSERWSGGRDEQYF.

V gene TRBV6-6 combines with J gene TRBJ2-7, with a possible D match to TRBD1 (6 bases). The CDR3 is 14 residues long. Germline V lookup: CDR1 MNHNY, CDR2 SVGAGI (reference sequence). Trimming removed 8 bases from V and 0 bases from J, with 14 bases in between. The CDR3 reads CASYPGHSSYEQYF. In DNA, the CDR3 is TGTGCCAGCTATCCGGGACACAGCTCCTACGAGCAGTACTTC.

A few counts support this clonotype. The V and J genes are TRBV6-1 and TRBJ1-6; D remains unclear. The CDR3 spans 13 residues. Between the trimmed V and J ends, which lost 2 bases and 10 bases, there was a span of 9 bases. Germline CDR1 is MNHNS and CDR2 is SASEGT. The CDR3 loop reads CASSESARSPLHF. The CDR3, as DNA: TGTGCCAGCAGTGAAAGTGCCCGATCACCCCTCCACTTT.

V usage is TRBV11-2 and J usage is TRBJ2-2; 11 bases are a match to TRBD2. The CDR3 sequence is 16 residues long. Germline CDR1 and CDR2: SGHAT and FQNNGV. J gave up 3 bases and V 4 bases, and 4 bases lay outside the gene matches. DNA for the CDR3: TGTGCCAGCAGCTCCGGGACTAGCGGTTACACCGGGGAGCTGTTTTTT. Its protein product is CASSSGTSGYTGELFF.

In DNA form, the CDR3 reads TGCGCCAGCAGCCCGGAGATGATACAGGGGATGGTGGGTGAAGCTTTCTTT. Its protein is CASSPEMIQGMVGEAFF. V usage is TRBV5-1 and J usage is TRBJ1-1; 7 bases match TRBD1. There are 17 residues in the CDR3. Germline trimming cut 4 bases from V and 7 bases from J; bases unmatched to any gene: 19. Germline loops: CDR1 SGHRS, CDR2 YFSETQ.

Sample share makes this clonotype medium-sized (0.01 to 0.1%). J is TRBJ2-1 and V is TRBV7-2; D not certain. V gave up 3 bases and J gave up 8 bases, with 14 bases separating them. The germline V gene has CDR1 SGHTA and CDR2 FQGNSA. This CDR3 is built from 14 residues. The CDR3 loop reads CASSLAKESYEQFF. The CDR3 DNA reads TGTGCCAGCAGCTTGGCGAAGGAGTCCTATGAGCAGTTCTTC. The full variable domain, its missing parts supplied by reference TRBV7-2 and TRBJ2-1, is GAGVSQSPSNKVTEKGKDVELRCDPISGHTALYWYRQSLGQGLEFLIYFQGNSAPDKSGLPSDRFSAERTGGSVSTLTIQRTQQEDSAVYLCASSLAKESYEQFFGPGTRLTVL.

The chain employs TRBV27 and TRBJ2-7, with 7 nucleotides matching TRBD2. CDR1 is MNHEY, CDR2 SMNVEV, per germline (reference sequence). Trimming at V came to 5 bases and at J to 10 bases, leaving 14 bases not matched to a gene. The CDR3 is 14 residues long. CDR3 bases: TGTGCCAGCAGTGGGGCGGGAGCCCAAGAGCCCCAGTACTTC. It translates to CASSGAGAQEPQYF.

The V gene is TRBV12-3 or TRBV12-4, the J gene TRBJ1-1, with D perhaps matching TRBD1 (6 bases). V was cut by 4 bases and J by 1 base, with 13 bases left in between. This CDR3 has 15 residues. CDR3 in amino acids: CASSSWGASNTEAFF. CDR3 DNA: TGTGCCAGCAGTTCGTGGGGGGCGTCGAACACTGAAGCTTTCTTT.

This chain joins TRBV11-1 and TRBJ2-1; 7 bases fit TRBD2. The germline V gene encodes CDR1 SGHAT and CDR2 FQDESV (reference sequence). The CDR3 is 14 amino acids. The V and J ends lost 2 bases and 10 bases, in that order; junction bases with no gene match: 8. DNA of the CDR3: TGTGCCAGCAGCTTATCCCCTGGGGGGGACGAGCAGTTCTTC. The encoded protein is CASSLSPGGDEQFF.

The chain is built from TRBV12-3 or TRBV12-4 and TRBJ2-5; perhaps D is TRBD1 or TRBD2 (6 bases each). The V gene lost 7 bases and the J gene lost 0 bases, with 18 bases spanning the gap. The CDR3 spans 16 residues. The CDR3 loop is CASMGLGGRDQETQYF. For the CDR3, the DNA is TGTGCCAGCATGGGGCTCGGGGGCCGTGACCAAGAGACCCAGTACTTC.

J is TRBJ2-5 and V is TRBV6-1, with 7 positions matching TRBD2. V shed 7 bases, J shed 5 bases, and the junction held 13 bases outside the gene matches. Germline V gives CDR1 MNHNS, CDR2 SASEGT. The CDR3 spans 15 residues. The CDR3 sequence is CASTLVAAGGETQYF. CDR3 DNA sequence: TGTGCCAGCACCCTTGTGGCAGCCGGGGGGGAGACCCAGTACTTC.

Regarding this clonotype: The junction does not match germline at one end; this may be a read error. V usage is TRBV7-6 and J usage is TRBJ1-6, with D maybe TRBD1 (5 bases). Per the germline V gene, CDR1 is SGHVS and CDR2 is FNYEAQ. The CDR3 sequence is 13 residues long. The DNA of the CDR3 is TGTGCCAGCAGGCCACCAGGGAATTCACCCCCCCACTTC. Translation gives CASRPPGNSPPHF.

The chain links TRBV6-6 to TRBJ2-6; D remains unclear. The germline gives CDR1 MNHNY, CDR2 SVGAGI (reference sequence). The CDR3 length is 15 residues. V was trimmed by 7 bases and J by 3 bases, leaving 13 bases between them. In DNA, the CDR3 is TGTGCCAGCAACAACCGCGGAGATGGGGCCAACGTCCTGACTTTC. Its translation is CASNNRGDGANVLTF.

Many counts were recorded for this clonotype. The rearrangement joins TRBV6-1 to TRBJ1-5, with a possible D match to TRBD1 (6 bases). The CDR3 has 15 residues. V was shortened by 5 bases and J by 7 bases, with 18 bases between the two germline ends. CDR1 MNHNS and CDR2 SASEGT come from the germline V gene. The chain's CDR3 is CASSLYRAQEQPQHF. DNA for the CDR3: TGTGCCAGCAGTTTATACAGGGCACAGGAGCAGCCCCAGCATTTT.

The chain uses TRBV4-1 and TRBJ2-5, with TRBD2 as a possible D gene (6 bases). The J call may not be correct, given that the DNA end is closer to TRBJ2-7. CDR1 and CDR2 from the germline V gene are MGHRA and YSYEKL. The length of the CDR3 is 15 residues. The CDR3 sequence: CASSQPLSGVYEQYF. CDR3 DNA: TGCGCCAGCAGCCAACCGCTTTCGGGGGTTTACGAGCAGTACTTC.

This clonotype appeared many times. In DNA form, the CDR3 reads TGTGCCACCCACCGGACCTACACAGATACGCAGTATTTT. Amino acids: CATHRTYTDTQYF. The chain recombines TRBV6-1 with TRBJ2-3; D remains unclear. The CDR3 totals 13 residues. Trimming cost V 10 bases and J 2 bases, with 13 bases left between them. Per germline, CDR1 MNHNS and CDR2 SASEGT.

This clonotype occurred many times. The chain links TRBV12-3 or TRBV12-4 to TRBJ2-3; 7 bases align to TRBD2. The CDR3 length is 15 residues. The V and J ends lost 4 bases and 0 bases, in that order; junction bases with no gene match: 4. This CDR3 reads CASSSSGISTDTQYF. The CDR3 nucleotides are TGTGCCAGCAGTTCCAGCGGGATAAGCACAGATACGCAGTATTTT.